This T cell receptor (beta chain) stems from a study of blood T cells in healthy people across ages. Overall study context: Capture via template switching afforded approximately one barcoded beta molecule per two T cells.

General study findings and limits: It was held that diversity estimates obtained from one million T cells represented underestimates. More naive CD4+ cells and higher diversity marked long-lived donors relative to aged donors.

Looked up from germline, CDR1 is SGHVS and CDR2 is FQNEAQ. This CDR3 region has 13 residues. V was trimmed by 6 bases and J by 4 bases, leaving 11 bases between them. Of note for this clonotype: Antigen unknown.

Through a sample-barcoded 5' primer and a J-beta primer mix, a second PCR was run for roughly 7 to 12 cycles. In TCRdb, the 5' RACE reads were re-called with MiXCR into one record per CDR3 protein. The data contain more than 900,000 distinct CDR3 sequences, about 28% of them singletons. The sample also formed part of further work on T cells of mothers and their children. Per that study: Related mother-child pairs showed slightly, non-significantly higher overlap than unrelated pairs.

This chain connects TRBV7-8 to TRBJ2-3; a possible D gene is TRBD2 (6 bases). Sequenced: blood. This TCR was recovered from a woman between 40 and 55 years old in good health. The CDR3 is CASRGRMADTQYF. In DNA form, the CDR3 reads TGTGCCAGCAGAGGGAGGATGGCAGATACGCAGTATTTT.